Detailed here is one TCR beta chain. With 0 bases removed from V and 4 bases from J, the gap between germline ends came to 13 bases. This CDR3 comprises 15 residues. Germline V gives CDR1 SGHRS, CDR2 YFSETQ. Clones were read by immunoSEQ multiplex PCR, and TCRdb kept only the in-frame ones, dropping some. The sample contains more than 45,000 clones, over 90% of which appear only once. The data were taken from a study of blood T cell repertoires in COVID-19. The wider study: PBMCs, B-cell-depleted T cells, or T cells were the source of the cDNA or gDNA that made up the material.

Sequencing was carried out using peripheral blood. The clonotype comes from a woman aged 80 or older with acute or convalescent COVID-19. This sequence joins TRBV5-1 and TRBJ1-2, with D perhaps TRBD1 (5 bases). CDR3 bases: TGCGCCAGCAGCTTGGAGGGCAGGGCCACCTATGGCTACACCTTC. Protein: CASSLEGRATYGYTF.